This TCR beta chain was recovered during a study of sequential checkpoint blockade in melanoma. The wider study: DNA from around 90 pretreatment tumor samples underwent TCRβ immunosequencing. Points from the study as a whole: Mutational load did not correlate with tumor T-cell fraction or clonality. Pretreatment TIL clonality tracked with response in the nivolumab-first arm.

This clone was recorded only once. The antigen remains undetermined. Here immunoSEQ multiplex PCR was the method, and the copy in TCRdb shows in-frame clones only, minus some. The sample contains fewer than 20,000 clones, roughly 28% of which appear only once. This sample's treatment: randomized to nivolumab then ipilimumab (arm A) or the reverse (arm B). The V gene lost 1 base and the J gene lost 0 bases, with 6 bases spanning the gap. CDR3 length: 14 amino acids. Germline CDR1 SGHRS, CDR2 YFSETQ. The sample here was tumor tissue (inferred from file names), taken from a patient given nivolumab and ipilimumab in sequence. This receptor was taken from a human donor with melanoma. The rearrangement uses TRBV5-1 and TRBJ2-3; D gene uncertain. The CDR3 DNA is TGCGCCAGCAGCTTGCGTCGGAGCACAGATACGCAGTATTTT. It encodes CASSLRRSTDTQYF.